Presented here are 22 T cell receptor beta chains from one specimen sequenced in a study of blood T cells in healthy people across ages. A J-beta primer mix and a sample-barcoded 5' primer were used in a second PCR of about 7 to 11 cycles. TCRdb processed the 5' RACE reads anew with MiXCR; each CDR3 protein has one entry. The repertoire has 850,000 to 1,100,000 distinct CDR3 sequences, 35% to 40% of them found once; the top ten carry 13%. The sequenced sample was blood. The receptors were gathered from a man younger than 35 in good health.

This clonotype was observed a handful of times. The V and J genes are TRBV5-5 and TRBJ1-6, with 7 bases fitting TRBD1. Germline V CDR1 and CDR2: SGHKS, YYEKEE (reference sequence). Losses at the gene ends were 0 bases for V and 6 bases for J; bases not matched to a gene: 12. The CDR3 is 18 residues long. CDR3: CASSLGFYRGGRNSPLHF. As DNA, the CDR3 is TGTGCCAGCAGCTTGGGGTTTTACAGGGGCGGACGTAATTCACCCCTCCACTTT. The variable domain in full, with the rest retrieved from reference TRBV5-5 and TRBJ1-6, is DAGVTQSPTHLIKTRGQQVTLRCSPISGHKSVSWYQQVLGQGPQFIFQYYEKEERGRGNFPDRFSARQFPNYSSELNVNALLLGDSALYLCASSLGFYRGGRNSPLHFGNGTRLTVT.

The V and J genes are TRBV20-1 and TRBJ2-7; 12 bases fit TRBD2. The DNA matches TRBJ2-5 better at its end, which makes the J call doubtful. CDR3 length: 14 residues. Germline values: CDR1 DFQATT, CDR2 SNEGSKA (reference sequence). CDR3 in DNA: TGCAGTGCACGGACTAGCGGGGCTCAGGAGACCCAGTACTTC. As protein: CSARTSGAQETQYF.

This clonotype appeared a few times. CDR3 DNA sequence: TGTGCCAGCAGCTTACAGGGCACTTCTCTTGATGGTGGCTACACCTTC. Translating gives CASSLQGTSLDGGYTF. The chain combines TRBV7-3 with TRBJ1-2, with a weak D call TRBD1 (5 bases). With 2 bases removed from V and 7 bases from J, the gap between germline ends came to 20 bases. Germline assignment: CDR1 SGHTA and CDR2 FQGTGA. The CDR3 extends over 16 amino acids. Full variable domain (missing parts from reference TRBV7-3 and TRBJ1-2): GAGVSQTPSNKVTEKGKYVELRCDPISGHTALYWYRQSLGQGPEFLIYFQGTGAADDSGLPNDRFFAVRPEGSVSTLKIQRTERGDSAVYLCASSLQGTSLDGGYTFGSGTRLTVV.

Here the CDR3 reads CASSERTVGYTF. CDR3 in DNA: TGTGCCAGCAGCGAAAGGACCGTAGGCTACACCTTC. The rearrangement uses TRBV7-2 and TRBJ1-2; D call uncertain. Per the germline V gene, CDR1 is SGHTA and CDR2 is FQGNSA. The length of the CDR3 is 12 residues. V lost 5 bases and J 8 bases, leaving 12 bases between the germline ends. The whole variable domain, remainder taken from reference TRBV7-2 and TRBJ1-2, is GAGVSQSPSNKVTEKGKDVELRCDPISGHTALYWYRQSLGQGLEFLIYFQGNSAPDKSGLPSDRFSAERTGGSVSTLTIQRTQQEDSAVYLCASSERTVGYTFGSGTRLTVV.

This clonotype showed up just a few times. V gene TRBV7-8 combines with J gene TRBJ2-5; D gene uncertain. CDR3 length: 14 residues. V was shortened by 2 bases and J by 2 bases, with 9 bases between the two germline ends. Germline V gene lookup returns CDR1 SGHVS and CDR2 FQNEAQ. CDR3 sequence reads: CASSLWTQQETQYF. In DNA form, the CDR3 reads TGTGCCAGCAGCTTATGGACCCAACAAGAGACCCAGTACTTC.

This rearrangement joins TRBV3-1 to TRBJ2-1; D ambiguous. Germline V gives CDR1 LGHDT, CDR2 YNNKEL (reference sequence). Trimming removed 4 bases from V and 6 bases from J, with 10 bases in between. The CDR3 totals 13 residues. The CDR3 here is CASSPSWLNEQFF. The CDR3 region has the DNA TGTGCCAGCAGCCCCTCCTGGCTCAATGAGCAGTTCTTC.

The chain recombines TRBV7-3 with TRBJ1-2; D remains ambiguous. This CDR3 contains 16 residues. V lost 5 bases and J 7 bases, leaving 23 bases between the germline ends. The germline CDR1 and CDR2 sequences are SGHTA and FQGTGA. This chain's CDR3 is CASSHGSRRSTSGYTF. DNA of the CDR3: TGTGCCAGCAGCCATGGGTCTAGGAGGAGCACTAGTGGCTACACCTTC.

This clonotype was recorded a few times. The chain uses TRBV20-1 and TRBJ1-2; the D gene is possibly TRBD1 (6 bases). Germline loops: CDR1 DFQATT, CDR2 SNEGSKA (reference sequence). The V and J ends lost 5 bases and 5 bases respectively, with 21 bases between them. The CDR3 spans 15 residues. CDR3 region: CSAFRQEIYPYGYTF. The CDR3 region has the DNA TGCAGTGCTTTTCGACAGGAGATCTACCCGTATGGCTACACCTTC.

The chain's CDR3 is CASSLTSNNIADSSYNEQYF. The CDR3 DNA sequence: TGTGCCAGCAGCTTAACGTCAAACAATATAGCGGATAGCTCCTACAATGAGCAGTACTTC. The chain is built from TRBV7-3 and TRBJ2-1; D is perhaps TRBD2 (6 bases). The J call is doubtful: the DNA matches TRBJ2-7 better. CDR3 length: 20 amino acids. Germline V lookup: CDR1 SGHTA, CDR2 FQGTGA.

CDR3 residues: CASSPPPKATDTQYF. The DNA for the CDR3 is TGTGCCAGCAGCCCTCCCCCAAAGGCCACAGATACGCAGTATTTT. The chain is built from TRBV9 and TRBJ2-3, with D hard to call. The CDR3 length is 15 residues. Trimming took 4 bases from V and 2 from J, leaving 14 bases between them. Germline V gene data show CDR1 as SGDLS and CDR2 as YYNGEE.

The chain joins TRBV27 to TRBJ2-2, with 8 bases lining up with TRBD1. The germline V gene has CDR1 MNHEY and CDR2 SMNVEV (reference sequence). The CDR3 is 16 residues long. J gave up 5 bases and V 3 bases, and 8 bases lay outside the gene matches. The CDR3 DNA reads as TGTGCCAGCAGTTTCCAAGACAGGGGTGGAACCGGGGAGCTGTTTTTT. Its protein product is CASSFQDRGGTGELFF.

In this sample, this clonotype turned up a few times. In DNA form, the CDR3 reads TGTGCCAGCAGCTTGCACTACCCGGCAGGCTTCAACACTGAAGCTTTCTTT. It encodes CASSLHYPAGFNTEAFF. The rearrangement joins TRBV5-5 to TRBJ1-1; D not certain. Germline V gene lookup returns CDR1 SGHKS and CDR2 YYEKEE (reference sequence). CDR3 length: 17 residues. Trimming removed 1 base from V and 2 bases from J, with 18 bases in between. The complete variable domain, with remaining parts taken from reference TRBV5-5 and TRBJ1-1, reads DAGVTQSPTHLIKTRGQQVTLRCSPISGHKSVSWYQQVLGQGPQFIFQYYEKEERGRGNFPDRFSARQFPNYSSELNVNALLLGDSALYLCASSLHYPAGFNTEAFFGQGTRLTVV.

The chain recombines TRBV5-1 with TRBJ2-1; no clear D gene. The germline V and J ends were trimmed by 0 bases and 9 bases, with 13 bases remaining between them. This CDR3 has 14 amino acids. Germline loops: CDR1 SGHRS, CDR2 YFSETQ. The CDR3: CASSLDTLSSEQFF. The CDR3 DNA follows: TGCGCCAGCAGCTTGGACACCCTTAGCTCTGAGCAGTTCTTC. Drawing the rest from reference TRBV5-1 and TRBJ2-1, the complete variable domain is KAGVTQTPRYLIKTRGQQVTLSCSPISGHRSVSWYQQTPGQGLQFLFEYFSETQRNKGNFPGRFSGRQFSNSRSEMNVSTLELGDSALYLCASSLDTLSSEQFFGPGTRLTVL.

This clonotype was seen ten or more times. The J gene is TRBJ1-1, the V gene TRBV7-2; no clear D. Trimming took 6 bases from V and 0 from J, leaving 8 bases between them. The germline CDR1 and CDR2 sequences are SGHTA and FQGNSA. The CDR3 covers 13 residues. The CDR3 is CASSPYLNTEAFF. The CDR3 DNA reads as TGTGCCAGCAGTCCTTATTTGAACACTGAAGCTTTCTTT.

The chain links TRBV4-2 to TRBJ2-3; no clear D gene. The CDR3 totals 13 residues. The V gene lost 4 bases and the J gene lost 2 bases, with 7 bases spanning the gap. The germline V gene has CDR1 LGHNA and CDR2 YNFKEQ. The chain's CDR3 is CASSRFITDTQYF. The CDR3 DNA reads as TGTGCCAGCAGCCGCTTCATCACAGATACGCAGTATTTT.

This clonotype has just a few counts. The chain couples TRBV3-1 to TRBJ2-7; D perhaps matches TRBD1 (6 bases). The V gene's germline CDR1 is LGHDT and CDR2 YNNKEL (reference sequence). The CDR3 runs to 15 residues. The V and J ends lost 1 base and 3 bases respectively, with 13 bases between them. The CDR3 loop is CASSQVVTGHYEQYF. The CDR3 DNA reads TGTGCCAGCAGCCAAGTCGTAACAGGGCACTACGAGCAGTACTTC.

The chain carries TRBV9 and TRBJ2-2; D possibly corresponds to TRBD2 (5 bases). CDR3 size: 21 residues. V gave up 4 bases and J gave up 1 base, with 29 bases separating them. The germline gives CDR1 SGDLS, CDR2 YYNGEE. CDR3 sequence reads: CASSHPSDGGVPRLNTGELFF. Here the CDR3 DNA reads TGTGCCAGCAGCCACCCTTCTGACGGAGGCGTGCCTCGATTGAACACCGGGGAGCTGTTTTTT.

The chain couples TRBV20-1 to TRBJ1-1; weak D call: TRBD1 (5 bases). Germline CDR1 and CDR2: DFQATT and SNEGSKA (reference sequence). This CDR3 comprises 11 residues. The germline V and J ends were trimmed by 6 bases and 3 bases, with 8 bases remaining between them. The CDR3 region is CSAGGDTEAFF. The CDR3 DNA follows: TGCAGTGCGGGGGGAGACACTGAAGCTTTCTTT.

The CDR3 DNA follows: TGTGCCAGCAGTTTAGGGACTAGCGGGGGGCGCTCCTACAATGAGCAGTACTTC. This gives the protein CASSLGTSGGRSYNEQYF. The chain uses TRBV27 and TRBJ2-1; 15 bases are shared with TRBD2. The end of the DNA is better explained by TRBJ2-7, so the J call may be wrong. The length of the CDR3 is 18 residues. Germline lookup yields CDR1 MNHEY and CDR2 SMNVEV (reference sequence).

The chain carries TRBV20-1 and TRBJ1-5; no clear D gene. The CDR3 sequence is 14 residues long. Germline V gene sequence: CDR1 DFQATT, CDR2 SNEGSKA (reference sequence). The germline V and J ends were trimmed by 3 bases and 0 bases, with 9 bases remaining between them. CDR3 residues: CSASSGYSNQPQHF. The CDR3 DNA sequence: TGCAGTGCTAGTTCGGGGTATAGCAATCAGCCCCAGCATTTT.

The chain recombines TRBV7-9 with TRBJ1-4; possibly TRBD1 for D (6 bases). CDR3 length: 16 residues. The germline V gene encodes CDR1 SEHNR and CDR2 FQNEAQ (reference sequence). Trimming shortened V by 1 base and J by 2 bases, and 11 bases separated the two germline ends. Here the CDR3 reads CASSLVVQGTNEKLFF. The CDR3 bases are TGTGCCAGCAGCTTAGTAGTACAGGGTACTAATGAAAAACTGTTTTTT.

The V gene is TRBV13, the J gene TRBJ2-1; 7 bases map to TRBD2. This CDR3 contains 15 residues. With V trimmed by 5 bases and J by 5 bases, 9 bases remained unmatched. Germline CDR1 and CDR2: PRHDT and FYEKMQ (reference sequence). The CDR3 spells CASSPRPSGHNEQFF. For the CDR3, the DNA is TGTGCCAGCAGCCCACGGCCTAGCGGACACAATGAGCAGTTCTTC.